These 29 T cell receptor beta chains were all obtained from the same sample, sequenced in a study of beta chain features in type 1 diabetes. Sequencing targeted expressed TCRB transcripts, as all isolated RNA had been reverse transcribed. The table came from immunoSEQ multiplex PCR; TCRdb's copy has only in-frame clones and leaves some out. This table has about 400,000 clones, 10% to 15% appearing once. Material: naive CD4+ T cells from blood. These receptors all come from a man in his late teens or twenties in good health.

This clone was counted only a few times. One junction end does not reproduce the germline sequence, and a read error may be involved. The rearrangement links TRBV7-7 to TRBJ2-5, with D perhaps TRBD1 (6 bases). CDR3 size: 14 residues. Germline V gene sequence: CDR1 SSHAT, CDR2 FNYEAQ (reference sequence). As DNA, the CDR3 is TGTGCCAGCAGCCTAGCAGGGGCCCAAGAGACCCAGTACTTC. This sequence encodes CASSLAGAQETQYF.

This clone has only one observation. The V gene is TRBV7-9, the J gene TRBJ2-2; no firm D call. The ends were cut back, 5 bases at V and 8 bases at J, with 9 bases in the middle. The CDR3 contains 12 residues. From germline, CDR1 is SEHNR and CDR2 FQNEAQ (reference sequence). The CDR3 DNA reads TGTGCCAGCAGCCTCCCCGGGGGGGAGCTGTTTTTT. It yields the protein CASSLPGGELFF.

In its sample, this clone was seen a few times. The same CDR3 also results from other DNA sequences found in this sample. The chain recombines TRBV18 with TRBJ2-7; possible D gene TRBD2, 6 bases. V lost 0 bases to trimming and J lost 0 bases, with 9 bases between them. The CDR3 spans 15 residues. Germline assignment: CDR1 KGHSH and CDR2 LQKENI. This CDR3 is CASSPPGRSSYEQYF. The CDR3 DNA is TGTGCCAGCTCACCACCGGGGAGGAGCTCCTACGAGCAGTACTTC.

J is TRBJ2-7 and V is TRBV5-4, with a weak D call TRBD1 (5 bases). Germline V gene lookup returns CDR1 SGHNT and CDR2 YYREEE (reference sequence). The CDR3 extends over 13 amino acids. V shed 0 bases and J shed 7 bases, with 11 bases lying between them. The CDR3 spells CASSLEGFGEQYF. CDR3 nucleotide sequence: TGTGCCAGCAGCTTGGAGGGGTTCGGGGAGCAGTACTTC.

V is TRBV18 and J is TRBJ1-1; no firm D call. Trimming removed 0 bases from V and 8 bases from J, with 10 bases in between. The CDR3 has 13 residues. Per germline, CDR1 KGHSH and CDR2 LQKENI. As DNA, the CDR3 is TGTGCCAGCTCACCACCCGTCCGGGAGGAAGCTTTCTTT. Its protein is CASSPPVREEAFF.

This chain uses TRBV4-3 with TRBJ2-5; TRBD2 might be the D (6 bases). The germline V and J ends were trimmed by 0 bases and 5 bases, with 16 bases remaining between them. CDR1 is LGHNA and CDR2 is YSLEER in the germline V gene. The CDR3 is made up of 16 amino acids. The CDR3 nucleotides are TGCGCCAGCAGCCAAGATTTTGCCGGGAGAGCTGAGACCCAGTACTTC. It encodes CASSQDFAGRAETQYF.

The V and J genes are TRBV4-3 and TRBJ2-7, with a tentative D call TRBD2 (6 bases). V lost 0 bases, J lost 2 bases, and 17 bases lay in between. The germline CDR1 and CDR2 sequences are LGHNA and YSLEER. CDR3 size: 17 residues. In nucleotides, the CDR3 is TGCGCCAGCAGCCAAGAGGTAACGGGGGATAGGACCTACGAGCAGTACTTC. It specifies CASSQEVTGDRTYEQYF.

This clone was seen a few times. This chain joins TRBV9 and TRBJ2-2; 9 bases line up with TRBD2. V shed 4 bases and J 6 bases; nucleotides not matched to a gene: 10. Looked up from germline, CDR1 is SGDLS and CDR2 is YYNGEE. The CDR3 loop spans 16 amino acids. CDR3 amino acids: CASSPLGSGGSGELFF. The CDR3, as DNA: TGTGCCAGCAGCCCCCTGGGGAGCGGGGGGTCCGGGGAGCTGTTTTTT. Full variable domain (remainder filled in from reference TRBV9 and TRBJ2-2): DSGVTQTPKHLITATGQRVTLRCSPRSGDLSVYWYQQSLDQGLQFLIQYYNGEERAKGNILERFSAQQFPDLHSELNLSSLELGDSALYFCASSPLGSGGSGELFFGEGSRLTVL.

This chain connects TRBV19 to TRBJ1-1; unclear D gene. The CDR3 is 14 residues long. The V gene's germline CDR1 is LNHDA and CDR2 SQIVND (reference sequence). Trimming pared 7 bases from V and 0 bases from J, leaving 12 bases between. The chain's CDR3 is CASTTAVMNTEAFF. The CDR3 coding sequence is TGTGCCAGTACAACCGCAGTGATGAACACTGAAGCTTTCTTT.

The J gene is TRBJ1-2, the V gene TRBV2, with D perhaps matching TRBD1 (6 bases). The CDR3 sequence is 15 residues long. The germline V gene has CDR1 SNHLY and CDR2 FYNNEI. With 5 bases removed from V and 2 bases from J, the gap between germline ends came to 15 bases. For the CDR3, the DNA is TGTGCCAGCAGTCCTACAGGGAGAGGGAACTATGGCTACACCTTC. Its translation: CASSPTGRGNYGYTF. The variable domain in full, completed from reference TRBV2 and TRBJ1-2, reads EPEVTQTPSHQVTQMGQEVILRCVPISNHLYFYWYRQILGQKVEFLVSFYNNEISEKSEIFDDQFSVERPDGSNFTLKIRSTKLEDSAMYFCASSPTGRGNYGYTFGSGTRLTVV.

This clone has only a few counts. CDR3 sequence: CASSQENVLRGNSPLHF. CDR3 nucleotide sequence: TGTGCCAGCAGCCAAGAGAATGTCCTAAGGGGGAATTCACCCCTCCACTTT. The genes are TRBV4-2 and TRBJ1-6, with D possibly TRBD1 on 6 matching bases. Trimming pared 0 bases from V and 7 bases from J, leaving 16 bases between. Germline V gene data show CDR1 as LGHNA and CDR2 as YNFKEQ. The CDR3 runs to 17 residues.

The chain uses TRBV7-9 and TRBJ2-3, with unresolved D. Germline assignment: CDR1 SEHNR and CDR2 FQNEAQ (reference sequence). V lost 1 base and J 1 base, leaving 9 bases between the germline ends. The CDR3 is 15 amino acids. The CDR3 loop reads CASSLGLARTDTQYF. The CDR3 region has the DNA TGTGCCAGCAGCTTAGGTCTGGCTCGCACAGATACGCAGTATTTT. Variable domain in full (rest from reference TRBV7-9 and TRBJ2-3): DTGVSQNPRHKITKRGQNVTFRCDPISEHNRLYWYRQTLGQGPEFLTYFQNEAQLEKSRLLSDRFSAERPKGSFSTLEIQRTEQGDSAMYLCASSLGLARTDTQYFGPGTRLTVL.

The chain is built from TRBV21-1 and TRBJ1-5; no DNA check was done on the table's D call, TRBD1. TRBV21-1 is a pseudogene. The CDR3 contains 14 residues. The CDR3 loop is CASSKGVSNQPQHF. CDR3 sequence (DNA): TGTGCCAGCAGTAAGGGGGTTAGCAATCAGCCCCAGCATTTT.

This clone was counted many times. The chain couples TRBV15 to TRBJ1-5; 11 positions agree with TRBD1. Germline V gene lookup returns CDR1 LNHNV and CDR2 YYDKDF (reference sequence). V lost 2 bases and J lost 3; bases outside the gene matches: 6. The CDR3 is 17 amino acids. CDR3 coding DNA: TGTGCCACCAGCAGACCAGCCGGACAGGGGGCCAATCAGCCCCAGCATTTT. The encoded protein is CATSRPAGQGANQPQHF.

A few counts support this clone. The chain has TRBV11-2 and TRBJ2-1; TRBD2 might be the D (5 bases). The CDR3 is made up of 12 amino acids. V lost 5 bases and J 6 bases, leaving 8 bases between the germline ends. Per the germline V gene, CDR1 is SGHAT and CDR2 is FQNNGV. In nucleotides, the CDR3 is TGTGCCAGCAGCAAACTAGTCAATGAGCAGTTCTTC. Translated: CASSKLVNEQFF.

This clone was seen more than once but under ten times. The J gene is TRBJ2-7, the V gene TRBV18; D is unresolved. Germline lookup yields CDR1 KGHSH and CDR2 LQKENI. The length of the CDR3 is 11 residues. V lost 3 bases to trimming and J lost 5 bases, with 5 bases between them. CDR3 in amino acids: CASSPRHEQYF. The CDR3 DNA is TGTGCCAGCTCACCCCGTCACGAGCAGTACTTC.

Only a few counts were recorded for this clone. The gene calls are TRBV19 and TRBJ1-1; no clear D. Germline V lookup: CDR1 LNHDA, CDR2 SQIVND (reference sequence). CDR3 length: 15 amino acids. The ends were cut back, 0 bases at V and 0 bases at J, with 8 bases in the middle. The CDR3 DNA follows: TGTGCCAGTAGTATAGATAAAGGAGTGAACACTGAAGCTTTCTTT. This translates into CASSIDKGVNTEAFF.

The chain links TRBV29-1 to TRBJ2-5, with D unresolved. The CDR3 covers 13 residues. In germline, CDR1 is SQVTM, CDR2 ANQGSEA. V lost 4 bases, J lost 4 bases, and 13 bases lay in between. CDR3 bases: TGCAGCGTTGGTAGTCTCTTCGGAGAGACCCAGTACTTC. Its translation is CSVGSLFGETQYF.

This clone was seen a few times. The genes are TRBV29-1 and TRBJ2-7, with TRBD1 matching 11 bases. V lost 6 bases and J lost 4; bases outside the gene matches: 8. Germline V gene sequence: CDR1 SQVTM, CDR2 ANQGSEA. The CDR3 spans 14 residues. The chain's CDR3 is CSVQPGQGGYEQYF. The CDR3 nucleotides read TGCAGCGTCCAACCGGGACAGGGGGGTTACGAGCAGTACTTC.

The chain links TRBV5-4 to TRBJ2-1, with a weak D call TRBD2 (6 bases). V lost 0 bases and J lost 9, with 7 bases in between. The CDR3 is 12 amino acids. The V gene's germline CDR1 is SGHNT and CDR2 YYREEE (reference sequence). CDR3 sequence reads: CASSLVGGEQFF. CDR3 bases: TGTGCCAGCAGCTTGGTCGGGGGTGAGCAGTTCTTC.

This clone has more than one count but fewer than ten. The chain recombines TRBV7-2 with TRBJ1-1; the D gene is possibly TRBD1 (5 bases). Trimming pared 3 bases from V and 0 bases from J, leaving 8 bases between. Germline-derived CDR1 and CDR2 are SGHTA and FQGNSA. The CDR3 has 14 residues. As DNA, the CDR3 is TGTGCCAGCAGCTTTACAGGCATGAACACTGAAGCTTTCTTT. This sequence encodes CASSFTGMNTEAFF.

This clone showed up just a few times. The CDR3 loop reads CASSFDRGELFF. The CDR3, as DNA: TGTGCCAGCAGCTTTGACAGGGGGGAACTGTTTTTT. The chain recombines TRBV7-9 with TRBJ1-4, with 9 bases fitting TRBD1. The length of the CDR3 is 12 residues. The germline V gene encodes CDR1 SEHNR and CDR2 FQNEAQ (reference sequence). Trimming cost V 3 bases and J 12 bases; bases outside gene matches: 2.

The gene calls are TRBV29-1 and TRBJ1-1, with TRBD1 matching 8 bases. The CDR3 is 14 amino acids. Per germline, CDR1 SQVTM and CDR2 ANQGSEA. V lost 7 bases and J lost 4; bases outside the gene matches: 11. The DNA of the CDR3 is TGCAGCGACGGGGACCCACAGGGGGGCACTGAAGCTTTCTTT. Protein product: CSDGDPQGGTEAFF.

This clone was counted only a few times. The chain couples TRBV7-2 to TRBJ1-2; 8 nucleotides agree with TRBD1. The V gene end was trimmed by 5 bases and the J gene end by 4 bases; junction bases not matched to a gene: 6. The CDR3 is 14 amino acids. CDR1 and CDR2 from the germline V gene are SGHTA and FQGNSA. For the CDR3, the DNA is TGTGCCAGCAGCGGCAGACAGGGGACCTATGGCTACACCTTC. Encoded protein: CASSGRQGTYGYTF.

This clone was seen only a few times. This chain uses TRBV7-9 with TRBJ2-7; 9 positions agree with TRBD1. CDR3 length equals 15 residues. Germline trimming cut 5 bases from V and 4 bases from J; bases unmatched to any gene: 9. Germline loops: CDR1 SEHNR, CDR2 FQNEAQ (reference sequence). The CDR3 sequence is CASSQPGQGLYEQYF. In nucleotides, the CDR3 is TGTGCCAGCAGCCAACCGGGACAGGGTCTATACGAGCAGTACTTC.

This clone was detected only a few times. This chain connects TRBV19 to TRBJ2-3; 8 nucleotides agree with TRBD2. The CDR3 contains 13 residues. Looked up from germline, CDR1 is LNHDA and CDR2 is SQIVND (reference sequence). J gave up 6 bases and V 7 bases, and 6 bases lay outside the gene matches. The CDR3 sequence is CASKRGTTDTQYF. The DNA of the CDR3 is TGTGCCAGTAAGCGGGGGACAACTGATACGCAGTATTTT. Filled out from reference TRBV19 and TRBJ2-3, the complete variable domain reads DGGITQSPKYLFRKEGQNVTLSCEQNLNHDAMYWYRQDPGQGLRLIYYSQIVNDFQKGDIAEGYSVSREKKESFPLTVTSAQKNPTAFYLCASKRGTTDTQYFGPGTRLTVL.

This clone showed up just a few times. This sequence joins TRBV7-2 and TRBJ2-5, with 9 bases matching TRBD1. Germline-derived CDR1 and CDR2 are SGHTA and FQGNSA. Trimming removed 2 bases from V and 4 bases from J; junction bases left unmatched: 2. There are 14 residues in the CDR3. The CDR3 DNA follows: TGTGCCAGCAGCTTACTACAGGGGGCAGAGACCCAGTACTTC. This encodes CASSLLQGAETQYF.

CDR3 amino acids: CASSLGRSSYNEQFF. The CDR3 DNA reads TGTGCCAGCAGCTTAGGGCGGAGCTCCTACAATGAGCAGTTCTTC. The genes are TRBV11-1 and TRBJ2-1; no clear D gene. V lost 1 base and J lost 0, with 7 bases in between. This CDR3 contains 15 residues. CDR1 and CDR2 (germline): SGHAT, FQDESV (reference sequence).

The CDR3, as DNA: TGTGCCAGCAGCTTAGTCCCAGCCTACGAGCAGTACTTC. Translation: CASSLVPAYEQYF. The J gene is TRBJ2-7, the V gene TRBV11-2; D uncertain. Germline V gives CDR1 SGHAT, CDR2 FQNNGV. The V and J ends lost 1 base and 2 bases respectively, with 6 bases between them. This CDR3 spans 13 amino acids.